The next 17 T cell receptor beta chains were all read from a single sample in a study of T-cell reconstitution after alpha-beta-depleted transplantation in children. Unique molecular identifiers were used in preparing the TCRbeta library. MiXCR was run by TCRdb on the PCR reads, yielding one entry per CDR3 protein. The data hold about 230,000 distinct CDR3 sequences, with around 8.9% observed a single time. Source: PBMCs from the stem cell graft donor, taken from the stem cell graft. Receptor source: a human donor who donated a stem cell graft to a child with SCID.

In its sample, this clonotype was seen a few times. The CDR3 nucleotides are TGCAGTGCTAGAGAAACAGGGGGATCAGATACGCAGTATTTT. Residues: CSARETGGSDTQYF. The chain joins TRBV20-1 to TRBJ2-3; 8 nucleotides line up with TRBD1. The V gene's germline CDR1 is DFQATT and CDR2 SNEGSKA (reference sequence). The CDR3 spans 14 residues. With 0 bases clipped from V and 4 bases from J, the junction kept 3 bases outside the gene matches.

J is TRBJ2-1 and V is TRBV28; 7 nucleotides agree with TRBD1. Per the germline V gene, CDR1 is MDHEN and CDR2 is SYDVKM. The CDR3 totals 15 residues. V gave up 4 bases and J gave up 6 bases; unmatched junction bases: 9. CDR3 region: CASSSEQGSGNEQFF. CDR3 sequence (DNA): TGTGCCAGCAGTTCGGAACAGGGGTCGGGCAATGAGCAGTTCTTC.

The rearrangement uses TRBV30 and TRBJ2-5, with D perhaps given as TRBD1 or TRBD2 (6 bases each). CDR3 length: 14 amino acids. Trimming removed 0 bases from V and 4 bases from J, with 12 bases in between. Germline V gene sequence: CDR1 GTSNPN, CDR2 SVGIG (reference sequence). CDR3 DNA: TGTGCCTGGAGTGTATCCGGGGGCCGAGAGACCCAGTACTTC. It yields the protein CAWSVSGGRETQYF.

This clonotype was observed at least ten times. V and J are TRBV20-1 and TRBJ1-2; a weak D match, TRBD1 (5 bases). The CDR3 length is 13 residues. The germline V gene encodes CDR1 DFQATT and CDR2 SNEGSKA (reference sequence). V gave up 5 bases and J gave up 7 bases, with 17 bases separating them. CDR3 region: CSAWEGSLLGYTF. DNA of the CDR3: TGCAGTGCTTGGGAGGGGTCGTTGCTTGGCTACACCTTC.

Worth noting for this clonotype: It may be a read error: a sequence one base away is much more abundant. The rearrangement links TRBV7-9 to TRBJ2-3, with TRBD1 identical over 7 bases. The V gene's germline CDR1 is SEHNR and CDR2 FQNEAQ (reference sequence). This CDR3 comprises 16 residues. This CDR3 is CASSLARRDSTETQYF. Here the CDR3 DNA reads TGTGCCAGCAGCTTAGCGCGCCGGGACAGCACAGAAACGCAGTATTTT. The whole variable domain, remainder taken from reference TRBV7-9 and TRBJ2-3, is DTGVSQNPRHKITKRGQNVTFRCDPISEHNRLYWYRQTLGQGPEFLTYFQNEAQLEKSRLLSDRFSAERPKGSFSTLEIQRTEQGDSAMYLCASSLARRDSTETQYFGPGTRLTVL.

This clonotype was seen repeatedly, ten times or more. This chain uses TRBV11-2 with TRBJ2-7; no clear D gene. The CDR3 runs to 13 residues. The germline gives CDR1 SGHAT, CDR2 FQNNGV. The V gene lost 5 bases and the J gene lost 3 bases, with 11 bases spanning the gap. Written as DNA, the CDR3 is TGTGCCAGCAGCCCCGTAAGCCGCTACGAGCAGTACTTC. This encodes CASSPVSRYEQYF.

This clonotype was counted at least ten times. V gene TRBV30 combines with J gene TRBJ1-5; D call uncertain. The germline gives CDR1 GTSNPN, CDR2 SVGIG (reference sequence). V was shortened by 1 base and J by 8 bases, with 12 bases between the two germline ends. The CDR3 runs 13 residues. The CDR3 region has the DNA TGTGCCTGGAGTGGAGGGCGCTTCGAGCCCCAGCATTTT. It encodes CAWSGGRFEPQHF.

This clonotype was seen at least ten times. This chain connects TRBV20-1 to TRBJ1-5; D is unresolved. Germline V gene data show CDR1 as DFQATT and CDR2 as SNEGSKA (reference sequence). The CDR3 totals 14 residues. Trimming removed 1 base at V and 5 bases at J, with 12 bases between. CDR3 sequence (DNA): TGCAGTGCTAGAGGGGTAGGGCAGGATCAGCCCCAGCATTTT. It yields the protein CSARGVGQDQPQHF.

This clonotype was detected ten times or more. The rearrangement links TRBV10-3 to TRBJ2-7; TRBD1 matches 8 bases. CDR1 is ENHRY, CDR2 SYGVKD, per germline. The CDR3 is 13 residues long. Unmatched junction bases numbered 2, after V lost 5 bases and J lost 2 bases. The CDR3 sequence: CAISQGATYEQYF. In nucleotides, the CDR3 is TGTGCCATCAGTCAGGGGGCAACCTACGAGCAGTACTTC.

DNA of the CDR3: TGTGCCAGCAGTACAGAGACTTTCAATGAGCAGTTCTTC. Its translation: CASSTETFNEQFF. This rearrangement joins TRBV2 to TRBJ2-1, with unresolved D. Trimming cost V 5 bases and J 6 bases, with 11 bases left between them. There are 13 residues in the CDR3. The germline CDR1 and CDR2 sequences are SNHLY and FYNNEI.

This clonotype was observed many times. CDR3 in DNA: TGCGCCAGCAGTCTTTTTCCGGGACAGGGGCCTCAGCCCCAGCATTTT. Its protein product is CASSLFPGQGPQPQHF. The chain uses TRBV5-1 and TRBJ1-5; 10 bases match TRBD1. The CDR3 is 16 amino acids. V shed 5 bases and J 6 bases; nucleotides not matched to a gene: 11. The germline V gene has CDR1 SGHRS and CDR2 YFSETQ.

The sample holds many counts of this clonotype. V gene TRBV6-4 combines with J gene TRBJ2-3; possibly TRBD1 or TRBD2 for D (5 bases each). Between the trimmed V and J ends, which lost 3 bases and 0 bases, there was a span of 13 bases. The CDR3 has 16 residues. The germline V gene encodes CDR1 MRHNA and CDR2 SNTAGT. Here the CDR3 reads CASSERGPSSTDTQYF. The CDR3 bases are TGTGCCAGCAGTGAACGGGGACCATCTAGCACAGATACGCAGTATTTT.

This clonotype showed up many times. The chain uses TRBV7-8 and TRBJ2-1; 8 bases align to TRBD1. CDR1 is SGHVS, CDR2 FQNEAQ, per germline. CDR3 length: 15 amino acids. V lost 3 bases to trimming and J lost 8 bases; unmatched junction nucleotides: 9. For the CDR3, the DNA is TGTGCCAGCAGCTTCCGACAGGGGCTGCTAGATGAGCAGTTCTTC. Encoded protein: CASSFRQGLLDEQFF.

This clonotype is deemed medium-sized. One junction end disagrees with the germline gene, perhaps due to a read error. The chain links TRBV5-1 to TRBJ2-7, with no clear D. This CDR3 comprises 11 residues. Germline CDR1 SGHRS, CDR2 YFSETQ. The CDR3 sequence: CASSYSYEQYF. Here the CDR3 DNA reads TGTGCCAGCAGCTACTCCTACGAGCAGTACTTC. The variable domain in full, completed from reference TRBV5-1 and TRBJ2-7, reads KAGVTQTPRYLIKTRGQQVTLSCSPISGHRSVSWYQQTPGQGLQFLFEYFSETQRNKGNFPGRFSGRQFSNSRSEMNVSTLELGDSALYLCASSYSYEQYFGPGTRLTVT.

This clonotype has at least ten counts. The chain has TRBV4-3 and TRBJ2-1; 7 bases align to TRBD1. Per the germline V gene, CDR1 is LGHNA and CDR2 is YSLEER. The CDR3 is made up of 16 amino acids. The J segment lost 0 bases and the V segment lost 4 bases, leaving 6 bases of the junction unmatched. The DNA of the CDR3 is TGCGCCAGCAGCCCATTAGACAGGGCCTCCTACAATGAGCAGTTCTTC. This translates into CASSPLDRASYNEQFF.

Details on this clonotype: A much larger clone lies a single base off, so this may be a read error. The rearrangement joins TRBV20-1 to TRBJ2-5; the D gene is possibly TRBD2 (6 bases). Germline CDR1 is DFQATT and CDR2 is SNEGSKA (reference sequence). The CDR3 sequence is 13 residues long. CDR3 loop: CGAELAAKETQYF. The CDR3 DNA sequence: TGCGGTGCCGAACTAGCCGCCAAAGAGACCCAGTACTTC.

This clonotype was seen at least ten times. The chain joins TRBV12-3 or TRBV12-4 to TRBJ1-6; 8 nucleotides agree with TRBD1. The V segment lost 3 bases and the J segment 11 bases; nucleotides outside the gene matches: 6. This CDR3 has 14 amino acids. Written as DNA, the CDR3 is TGTGCCAGCAGTTTCGGACAGGGCTGGGCACCCCTCCACTTT. Its protein product is CASSFGQGWAPLHF.